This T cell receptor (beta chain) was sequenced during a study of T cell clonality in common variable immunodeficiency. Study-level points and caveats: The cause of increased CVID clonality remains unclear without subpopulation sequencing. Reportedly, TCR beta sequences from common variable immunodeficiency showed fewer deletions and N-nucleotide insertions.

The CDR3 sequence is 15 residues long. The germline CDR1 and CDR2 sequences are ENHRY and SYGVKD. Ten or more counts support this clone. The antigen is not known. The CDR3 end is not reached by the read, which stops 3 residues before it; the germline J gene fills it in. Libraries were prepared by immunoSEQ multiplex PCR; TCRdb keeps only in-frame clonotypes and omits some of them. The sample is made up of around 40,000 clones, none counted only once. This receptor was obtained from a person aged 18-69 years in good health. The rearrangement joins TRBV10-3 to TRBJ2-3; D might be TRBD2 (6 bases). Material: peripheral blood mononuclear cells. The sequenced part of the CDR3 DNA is TGTGCCATCAGTGATACCAGCGGGTACCAAGAGACG. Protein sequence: CAISDTSGYQET. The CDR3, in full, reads CAISDTSGYQETQYF.